The source of this TCR beta chain is a study of shared clonotypes between healthy human individuals. The deep-level immunoSEQ assay was used. When replicate PCRs were run on sorted subsets, they used around 0.2 ug DNA, some 33,000 T cell genomes. TCRdb keeps only in-frame clones here, not all; method: immunoSEQ multiplex PCR. The sample has about 2.5 million clones, 85% to 95% seen once; the top ten hold 0.37%. Note on this clone: What it binds is not known.

Donors had no recently reported acute infections or vaccinations and were HIV-negative. Whole-study results and caveats: Clonotypes that were shared across four donors made up approximately 5% of naive CD4 clonotypes.

The sequence came from a man in his late teens or twenties in good health. Some clones in this sample may be carry-over from other donors' samples. The material sequenced was naive CD4+ T cells from PBMCs. Noted subset: CD45RA+ positively selected.

The CDR3 region is CASSSSGLDYEQYF. The DNA for the CDR3 is TGTGCCAGCAGTTCATCGGGACTAGACTACGAGCAGTACTTC. This chain connects TRBV27 to TRBJ2-7; 8 bases agree with TRBD2. The ends lost 4 bases at V and 3 bases at J; junction bases unmatched: 5. CDR1 and CDR2 from the germline V gene are MNHEY and SMNVEV (reference sequence). This CDR3 region has 14 residues.